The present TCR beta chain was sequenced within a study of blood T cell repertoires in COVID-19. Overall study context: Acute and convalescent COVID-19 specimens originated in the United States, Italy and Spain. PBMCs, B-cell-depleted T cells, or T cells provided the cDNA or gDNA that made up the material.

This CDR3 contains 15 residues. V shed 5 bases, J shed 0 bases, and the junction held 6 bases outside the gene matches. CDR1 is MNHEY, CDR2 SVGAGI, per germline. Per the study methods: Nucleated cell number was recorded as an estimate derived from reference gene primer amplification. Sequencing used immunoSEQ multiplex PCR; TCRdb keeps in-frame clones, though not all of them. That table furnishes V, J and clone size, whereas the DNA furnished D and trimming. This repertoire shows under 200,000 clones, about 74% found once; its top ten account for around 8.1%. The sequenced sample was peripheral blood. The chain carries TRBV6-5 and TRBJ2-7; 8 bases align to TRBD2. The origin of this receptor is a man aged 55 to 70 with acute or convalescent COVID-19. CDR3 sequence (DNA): TGTGCCAGCAGTACAGCGGGGGCGAGCTCCTACGAGCAGTACTTC. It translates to CASSTAGASSYEQYF.